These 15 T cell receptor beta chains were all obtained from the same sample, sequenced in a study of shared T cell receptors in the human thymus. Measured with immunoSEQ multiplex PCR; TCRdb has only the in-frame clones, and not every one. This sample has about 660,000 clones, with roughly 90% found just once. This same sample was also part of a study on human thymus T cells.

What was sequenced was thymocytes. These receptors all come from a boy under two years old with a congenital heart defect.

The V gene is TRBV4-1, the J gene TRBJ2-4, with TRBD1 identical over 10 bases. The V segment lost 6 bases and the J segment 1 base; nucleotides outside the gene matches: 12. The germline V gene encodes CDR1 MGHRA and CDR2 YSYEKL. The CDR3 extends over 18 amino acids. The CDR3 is CASSPGQGTSRAKNIQYF. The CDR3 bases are TGCGCCAGCAGTCCGGGACAGGGGACGTCTCGGGCCAAAAACATTCAGTACTTC.

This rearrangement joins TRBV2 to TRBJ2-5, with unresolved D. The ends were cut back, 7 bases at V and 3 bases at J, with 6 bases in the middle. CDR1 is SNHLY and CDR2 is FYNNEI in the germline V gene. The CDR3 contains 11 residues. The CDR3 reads CASIQEETQYF. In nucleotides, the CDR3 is TGTGCCAGCATTCAGGAAGAGACCCAGTACTTC.

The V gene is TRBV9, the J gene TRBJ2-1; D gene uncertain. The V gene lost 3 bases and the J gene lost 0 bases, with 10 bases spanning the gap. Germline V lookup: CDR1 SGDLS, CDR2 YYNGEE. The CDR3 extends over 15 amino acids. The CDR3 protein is CASSGETVSYNEQFF. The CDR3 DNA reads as TGTGCCAGCAGCGGTGAGACTGTCTCCTACAATGAGCAGTTCTTC.

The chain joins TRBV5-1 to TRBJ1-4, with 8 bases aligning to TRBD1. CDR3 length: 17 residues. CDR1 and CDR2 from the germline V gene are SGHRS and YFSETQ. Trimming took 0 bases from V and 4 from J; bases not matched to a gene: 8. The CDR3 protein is CASSLEGWDRNNEKLFF. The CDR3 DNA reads TGCGCCAGCAGCTTGGAGGGTTGGGACAGGAATAATGAAAAACTGTTTTTT. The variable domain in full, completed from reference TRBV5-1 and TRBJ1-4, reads KAGVTQTPRYLIKTRGQQVTLSCSPISGHRSVSWYQQTPGQGLQFLFEYFSETQRNKGNFPGRFSGRQFSNSRSEMNVSTLELGDSALYLCASSLEGWDRNNEKLFFGSGTQLSVL.

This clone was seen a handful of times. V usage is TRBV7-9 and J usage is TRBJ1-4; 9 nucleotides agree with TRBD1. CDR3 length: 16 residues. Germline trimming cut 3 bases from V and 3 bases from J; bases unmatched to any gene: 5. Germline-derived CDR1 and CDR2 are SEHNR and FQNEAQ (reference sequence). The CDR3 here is CASSFRQGGSNEKLFF. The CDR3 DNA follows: TGTGCCAGCAGCTTCCGACAGGGGGGATCTAATGAAAAACTGTTTTTT.

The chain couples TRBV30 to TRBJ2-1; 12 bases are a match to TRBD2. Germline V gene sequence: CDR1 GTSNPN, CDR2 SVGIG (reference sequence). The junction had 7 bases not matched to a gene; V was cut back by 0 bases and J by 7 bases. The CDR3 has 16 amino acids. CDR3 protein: CAWSVRLAGVRNEQFF. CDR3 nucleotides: TGTGCCTGGAGTGTGAGACTAGCGGGAGTTCGGAATGAGCAGTTCTTC.

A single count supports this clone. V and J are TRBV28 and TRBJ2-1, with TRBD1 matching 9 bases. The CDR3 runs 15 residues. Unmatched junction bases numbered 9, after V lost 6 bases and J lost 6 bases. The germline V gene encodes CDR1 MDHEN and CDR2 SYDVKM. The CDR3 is CASRHPGQGSNEQFF. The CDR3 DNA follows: TGTGCCAGCAGACACCCGGGACAGGGCTCCAATGAGCAGTTCTTC.

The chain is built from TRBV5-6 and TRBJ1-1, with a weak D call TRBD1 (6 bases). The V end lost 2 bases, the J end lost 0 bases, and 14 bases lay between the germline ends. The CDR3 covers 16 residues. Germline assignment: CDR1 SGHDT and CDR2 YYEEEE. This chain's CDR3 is CASSFDRSIMNTEAFF. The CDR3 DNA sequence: TGTGCCAGCAGCTTTGACAGGTCCATTATGAACACTGAAGCTTTCTTT.

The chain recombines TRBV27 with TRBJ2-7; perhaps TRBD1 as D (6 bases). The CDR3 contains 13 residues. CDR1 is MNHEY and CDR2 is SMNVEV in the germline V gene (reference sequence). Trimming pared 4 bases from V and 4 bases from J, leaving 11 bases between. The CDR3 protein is CASSSTRGYEQYF. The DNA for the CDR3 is TGTGCCAGCAGTTCTACTAGGGGGTACGAGCAGTACTTC.

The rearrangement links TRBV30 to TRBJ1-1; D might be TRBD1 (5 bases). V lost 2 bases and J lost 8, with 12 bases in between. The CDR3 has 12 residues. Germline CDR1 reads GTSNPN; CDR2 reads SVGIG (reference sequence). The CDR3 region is CAWSPTGGEAFF. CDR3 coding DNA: TGTGCCTGGAGTCCAACCGGGGGGGAAGCTTTCTTT.

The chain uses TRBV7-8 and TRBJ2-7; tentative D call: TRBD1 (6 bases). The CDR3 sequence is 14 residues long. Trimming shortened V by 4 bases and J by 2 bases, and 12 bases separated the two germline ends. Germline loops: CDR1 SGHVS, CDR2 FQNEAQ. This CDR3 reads CASSYYRDAYEQYF. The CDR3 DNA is TGTGCCAGCAGCTACTACAGGGATGCCTACGAGCAGTACTTC.

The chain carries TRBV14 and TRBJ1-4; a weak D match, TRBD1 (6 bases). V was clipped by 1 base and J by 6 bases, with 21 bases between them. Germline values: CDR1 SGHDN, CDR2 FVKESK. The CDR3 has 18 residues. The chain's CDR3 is CASSQGQGESEGDEKLFF. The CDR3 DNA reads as TGTGCCAGCAGCCAAGGGCAGGGCGAAAGCGAGGGGGATGAAAAACTGTTTTTT.

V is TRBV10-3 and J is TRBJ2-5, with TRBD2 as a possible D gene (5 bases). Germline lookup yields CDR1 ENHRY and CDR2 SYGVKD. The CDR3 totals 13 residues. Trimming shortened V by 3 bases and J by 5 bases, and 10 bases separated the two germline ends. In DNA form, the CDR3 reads TGTGCCATCAGTGACAGGAGGCGGGAGACCCAGTACTTC. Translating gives CAISDRRRETQYF.

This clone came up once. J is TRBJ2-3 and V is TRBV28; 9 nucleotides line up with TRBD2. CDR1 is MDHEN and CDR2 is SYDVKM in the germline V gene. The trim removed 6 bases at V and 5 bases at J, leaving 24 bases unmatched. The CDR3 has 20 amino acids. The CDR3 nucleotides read TGTGCCAGCAGGGGGTTGGTGACAGGGAGCGCGGGAGGGCCGGGAGATACGCAGTATTTT. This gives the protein CASRGLVTGSAGGPGDTQYF.

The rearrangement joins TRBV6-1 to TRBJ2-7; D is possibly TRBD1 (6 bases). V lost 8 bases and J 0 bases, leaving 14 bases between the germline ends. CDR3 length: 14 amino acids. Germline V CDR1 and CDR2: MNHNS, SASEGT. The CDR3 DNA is TGTGCCAGCTCAGGACAGCCCTCCTCCTACGAGCAGTACTTC. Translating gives CASSGQPSSYEQYF.